This T cell receptor (beta chain) was found in a study of T-cell reconstitution after alpha-beta-depleted transplantation in children (TCRdb year 2016). Some background on the complete study: T-cell immune reconstitution after TCRalphabeta/CD19-depleted allogeneic hematopoietic cell transplantation in children was quantitatively tracked in the study by means of TCR repertoire profiling. Overall study outcomes, separate from this receptor: Over the following months the frequencies of hyperexpanded clones went down, and after one year T-cell counts and TCRbeta diversity were mostly credited to newly produced T cells. The apparently early alphabetaT-cell count recovery about two months after transplant was reportedly dependent on only several hundred rapidly expanded clones derived from non-depleted graft cells. In some patients, high TCRbeta diversity at day 60 was attributed to recipient T cells and intrathymic progenitors that had survived conditioning.

As encoded in the germline V gene, CDR1 is SGHRS while CDR2 is YFSETQ. Deletion took 4 bases off V and 2 bases off J, with a span of 10 bases between the germline ends. The CDR3 starts with the cysteine, ends with the phenylalanine, and has 13 residues. Here the CDR3 DNA is all that survives: 39 bases in frame from base 1. In the paper's terms, the treatment or condition label means: allogeneic hematopoietic cell transplantation with graft depleted of TCRalphabeta T cells and CD19 B cells. The children who served as transplant recipients had been given grafts of TCRalphabeta/CD19-depleted allogeneic hematopoietic cells. The receptor library was made with PCR. Sequenced using an Illumina HiSeq 2500. Molecular barcoding was employed in the preparation of TCR libraries, with unique molecular identifiers being used to normalize TCRbeta repertoire quantification. Using fastp trimming at Q25 and MiXCR clonotype assembly, TCRdb reanalyzed the public sequencing data and kept in-frame beta chains. All rows with the same CDR3 protein become a single entry with the most common DNA and genes. In all, the sample holds 780,000 or so distinct CDR3 sequences, and approximately 15% of those were seen once. The ten largest account for roughly 5% of the sample.

This clonotype showed up just a few times. What antigen it recognizes has not been identified. Base qualities are not at hand, and no much larger clone is one base apart. The sequences come from PBMCs, mostly from graft donor cells, collected 360 days after TCRalphabeta/CD19-depleted stem cell transplant. In this chain, TRBV5-1 is recombined with TRBJ2-7; TRBD1 is a weak D gene call, 6 bases matching. The TCR sequence derives from a male patient younger than 18 who had a stem cell transplant for acute lymphoblastic leukemia, so the T cells may come from the graft donor. Here is the DNA: TGCGCCAGCAGCAAGGACAGCACCTACGAGCAGTACTTC. Its protein product is CASSKDSTYEQYF.